A single sample is the source of the 15 T cell receptor beta chains below, sequenced in a study of blood T cell repertoires in COVID-19. Some clones are missing from TCRdb's copy, which holds only in-frame ones; the method was immunoSEQ multiplex PCR. The table has roughly 250,000 clones, approximately 85% seen once. Sequenced sample: PBMCs or T cells enriched from blood (not recorded which). The receptors were gathered from a woman between 45 and 65 years old who had recovered from COVID-19.

This clone was seen more than once but under ten times. The chain combines TRBV15 with TRBJ1-2; D unresolved. V was shortened by 0 bases and J by 7 bases, with 12 bases between the two germline ends. The length of the CDR3 is 14 residues. Germline V gene lookup returns CDR1 LNHNV and CDR2 YYDKDF (reference sequence). In nucleotides, the CDR3 is TGTGCCACCAGCAGAGATCTAGACCCGGGTGGCTACACCTTC. It encodes CATSRDLDPGGYTF.

The chain is built from TRBV18 and TRBJ1-2; TRBD1 matches at 9 bases. This CDR3 is built from 17 residues. Per the germline V gene, CDR1 is KGHSH and CDR2 is LQKENI. Losses at the gene ends were 0 bases for V and 4 bases for J; bases not matched to a gene: 9. Written as DNA, the CDR3 is TGTGCCAGCTCACCACCGGACCTAACAGGGGGCGTCTATGGCTACACCTTC. This translates into CASSPPDLTGGVYGYTF.

The gene calls are TRBV14 and TRBJ2-2, with D possibly matching TRBD1 (5 bases). CDR1 SGHDN and CDR2 FVKESK come from the germline V gene. V was clipped by 2 bases and J by 7 bases, with 11 bases between them. CDR3 length: 14 amino acids. CDR3: CASSQIGVDGELFF. Here the CDR3 DNA reads TGTGCCAGCAGCCAAATAGGGGTCGACGGGGAGCTGTTTTTT.

The chain joins TRBV5-6 to TRBJ2-2; 8 bases line up with TRBD2. V lost 4 bases, J lost 14 bases, and 13 bases stayed unmatched. Germline-derived CDR1 and CDR2 are SGHDT and YYEEEE. CDR3 length: 14 residues. CDR3 loop: CASSPWTSRGGLFF. The CDR3 DNA reads TGTGCCAGCAGCCCATGGACTAGCCGAGGCGGACTGTTTTTT. The full variable domain, completed using reference TRBV5-6 and TRBJ2-2, is DAGVTQSPTHLIKTRGQQVTLRCSPKSGHDTVSWYQQALGQGPQFIFQYYEEEERQRGNFPDRFSGHQFPNYSSELNVNALLLGDSALYLCASSPWTSRGGLFFGEGSRLTVL.

The chain uses TRBV5-6 and TRBJ1-5; D is possibly TRBD1 (6 bases). Trimming cost V 4 bases and J 0 bases, with 14 bases left between them. The CDR3 has 16 amino acids. The germline CDR1 and CDR2 sequences are SGHDT and YYEEEE. The CDR3 loop is CASSPGDRNSNQPQHF. CDR3 bases: TGTGCCAGCAGCCCGGGCGACAGGAATAGCAATCAGCCCCAGCATTTT.

CDR3 sequence: CASSLLGGYGAKNIQYF. DNA of the CDR3: TGTGCCAGCAGCCTCTTAGGTGGTTACGGGGCCAAAAACATTCAGTACTTC. The chain employs TRBV5-4 and TRBJ2-4; D is unclear. V was pared by 4 bases and J by 1 base, with 18 bases between. This CDR3 has 17 amino acids. Germline assignment: CDR1 SGHNT and CDR2 YYREEE (reference sequence).

This sequence joins TRBV12-5 and TRBJ2-7, with 7 bases lining up with TRBD1. The junction had 6 bases not matched to a gene; V was cut back by 0 bases and J by 4 bases. Germline values: CDR1 LGHNT, CDR2 FRNRAP. This CDR3 is 15 amino acids long. The CDR3 here is CASGLVLGRGYEQYF. The CDR3 DNA follows: TGTGCTAGTGGTTTGGTACTAGGCAGGGGGTACGAGCAGTACTTC.

V and J are TRBV7-3 and TRBJ2-1, with D perhaps matching TRBD2 (5 bases). V was trimmed by 2 bases and J by 10 bases, leaving 15 bases between them. Per germline, CDR1 SGHTA and CDR2 FQGTGA. The CDR3 consists of 14 residues. The CDR3 loop is CASSLDGVSREQFF. DNA of the CDR3: TGTGCCAGCAGCTTAGACGGGGTTTCCAGGGAGCAGTTCTTC.

V usage is TRBV3-1 (or the pseudogene TRBV3-2) and J usage is TRBJ1-1; D might be TRBD1 (6 bases). This CDR3 is built from 12 residues. Germline lookup yields CDR1 LGHDT and CDR2 YNNKEL (reference sequence). The V end was cut by 4 bases, the J end by 3 bases, with 6 bases between. The CDR3 is CASSRQDTEAFF. The CDR3 nucleotides read TGTGCCAGCAGCCGACAGGACACTGAAGCTTTCTTT.

This chain connects TRBV28 to TRBJ1-1, with D tentatively TRBD1 (5 bases). Germline-derived CDR1 and CDR2 are MDHEN and SYDVKM. This CDR3 region has 14 residues. V gave up 5 bases and J gave up 4 bases, with 14 bases separating them. CDR3 residues: CASSPGGVATEAFF. The CDR3 nucleotides are TGTGCCAGCAGTCCTGGGGGGGTGGCCACTGAAGCTTTCTTT.

CDR3 sequence: CASSTQGNYEQYF. Here the CDR3 DNA reads TGTGCCAGCAGCACCCAGGGAAACTACGAGCAGTACTTC. J is TRBJ2-7 and V is TRBV27, with a possible D match to TRBD1 (5 bases). The CDR3 contains 13 residues. Looked up from germline, CDR1 is MNHEY and CDR2 is SMNVEV (reference sequence). V lost 6 bases and J 3 bases, leaving 12 bases between the germline ends.

This chain connects TRBV3-1 (or the pseudogene TRBV3-2) to TRBJ1-5; D gene uncertain. The CDR3 is 14 residues long. Per germline, CDR1 LGHDT and CDR2 YNNKEL (reference sequence). V was pared by 0 bases and J by 1 base, with 4 bases between. This CDR3 reads CASSQEHSNQPQHF. CDR3 bases: TGTGCCAGCAGCCAAGAACACAGCAATCAGCCCCAGCATTTT.

V usage is TRBV9 and J usage is TRBJ2-1; perhaps TRBD2 as D (6 bases). This CDR3 comprises 16 residues. Trimming shortened V by 3 bases and J by 9 bases, and 22 bases separated the two germline ends. Germline V lookup: CDR1 SGDLS, CDR2 YYNGEE. The chain's CDR3 is CASSERTSLRGGEQFF. Written as DNA, the CDR3 is TGTGCCAGCAGCGAACGAACTAGCCTCCGGGGTGGTGAGCAGTTCTTC.

Of note for this clone: The same CDR3 is also encoded by other DNA sequences in this sample. The chain is built from TRBV18 and TRBJ1-5; tentatively, D is TRBD1 (5 bases). V was clipped by 3 bases and J by 1 base, with 7 bases between them. The CDR3 covers 14 residues. Germline V gene data show CDR1 as KGHSH and CDR2 as LQKENI. CDR3 residues: CASSPGGSNQPQHF. The CDR3 region has the DNA TGTGCCAGCTCACCCGGGGGGAGCAATCAGCCCCAGCATTTT.

This chain links TRBV25-1 with TRBJ2-7; 7 bases match TRBD2. The germline CDR1 and CDR2 sequences are MGHDK and SYGVNS. This CDR3 is built from 17 residues. V lost 1 base to trimming and J lost 4 bases; unmatched junction nucleotides: 13. Written as DNA, the CDR3 is TGTGCCAGCAGTGAATCAGCCGATCGGGCTAGCGGTTACGAGCAGTACTTC. Its protein is CASSESADRASGYEQYF.